This T cell receptor beta chain derives from a study of shared clonotypes between healthy human individuals. Study results and caveats: Sharing across four donors was highest in naive CD4 (approximately 5%) and lowest in memory CD8 (roughly 0.4%). Among the subsets, naive ones generally showed larger estimated richness than memory ones.

None of the donors, who were healthy HIV-negative adults, had recently had acute infections or vaccinations. Nashville, Tennessee was home to all donors, who were Caucasian adults. Turning to this clone: Its specificity is unknown.

Generated by immunoSEQ multiplex PCR, the TCRdb table keeps only in-frame clones and is missing some. Of over 950,000 clones listed, roughly 80% are singletons. The CDR3 is made up of 13 amino acids. Germline V gene lookup returns CDR1 SGHAT and CDR2 FQNNGV. The V end lost 5 bases, the J end lost 5 bases, and 12 bases lay between the germline ends. The sequence was collected from a man aged 18 to 35 in good health. Some clones in this sample may be carry-over from other donors' samples. The sample comprised memory CD4+ T cells from PBMCs. As to subset: CD45RA-negative fraction. The chain carries TRBV11-2 and TRBJ1-1; D is ambiguous. CDR3 coding DNA: TGTGCCAGCAGCGCAGCCTTAGGTACTGAAGCTTTCTTT. It is translated as CASSAALGTEAFF. Looking up the rest from reference TRBV11-2 and TRBJ1-1 gives the full variable domain: EAGVAQSPRYKIIEKRQSVAFWCNPISGHATLYWYQQILGQGPKLLIQFQNNGVVDDSQLPKDRFSAERLKGVDSTLKIQPAKLEDSAVYLCASSAALGTEAFFGQGTRLTVV.